In this sample, the clone carrying this T cell receptor (beta chain) turned up a few times. The data derive from a study of blood T cell dynamics during melanoma immunotherapy. The ends were cut back, 0 bases at V and 7 bases at J, with 11 bases in the middle. Germline assignment: CDR1 SGHRS and CDR2 YFSETQ. The CDR3 is 15 residues long. This sample's time point: week 3, after first cycle of checkpoint inhibitor. DNA loading was fixed at roughly 360 ng for all bulk PBMC samples. Assay used: immunoSEQ multiplex PCR; TCRdb lists only in-frame clones, some missing. The sample includes thousands of clones, nearly 90% of them seen just once.

This receptor was taken from a human donor with melanoma. This specimen consisted of blood, obtained from a patient treated with checkpoint blockade. The chain uses TRBV5-1 and TRBJ1-6, with D possibly TRBD1 on 6 matching bases. The DNA of the CDR3 is TGCGCCAGCAGCTTGGCGGGGGGCGGAAATTCACCCCTCCACTTT. Translation gives CASSLAGGGNSPLHF.